The subject of this entry is one T cell receptor beta chain. PCR primers comprised 60 Vbeta and 13 Jbeta primers. Some clones are missing from TCRdb's copy, which holds only in-frame ones; the method was immunoSEQ multiplex PCR. Here the sample spans 100,000 to 150,000 clones, around 80% being singletons. This CDR3 has 11 residues. With 5 bases removed from V and 5 bases from J, the gap between germline ends came to 5 bases. Germline-derived CDR1 and CDR2 are ENHRY and SYGVKD. This sample was taken from a study of cytomegalovirus exposure and HLA in healthy donors. The receptor was derived from a female donor in good health and CMV-seronegative. The chain couples TRBV10-3 to TRBJ2-3; D uncertain. Material: PBMCs. The CDR3 reads CAISNGDTQYF. CDR3 nucleotide sequence: TGTGCCATCAGTAACGGAGATACGCAGTATTTT.